A single sample is the source of the 18 T cell receptor beta chains below, sequenced in a study of blood T cell repertoires in COVID-19. Sequencing was performed with immunoSEQ multiplex PCR; in TCRdb, only in-frame clones are kept and a portion is missing. The table lists around 100,000 clones, 82% of them singletons, with about 5% in the top ten. The specimen was peripheral blood. Receptors were obtained from a man between 60 and 75 years old with acute or convalescent COVID-19.

This chain connects TRBV4-1 to TRBJ2-1; TRBD1 agrees at 7 bases. The CDR3 sequence is 17 residues long. Unmatched junction bases numbered 8, after V lost 1 base and J lost 2 bases. The germline V gene encodes CDR1 MGHRA and CDR2 YSYEKL. The CDR3 sequence is CASSQGSARGTYNEQFF. The CDR3 bases are TGCGCCAGCAGCCAAGGTAGTGCCAGGGGGACCTACAATGAGCAGTTCTTC.

This chain links TRBV27 with TRBJ2-2; D is unclear. Germline V gene lookup returns CDR1 MNHEY and CDR2 SMNVEV (reference sequence). The length of the CDR3 is 14 residues. V lost 3 bases and J lost 1, with 6 bases in between. The CDR3 bases are TGTGCCAGCAGTTTTTGGCAGAACACCGGGGAGCTGTTTTTT. Translated: CASSFWQNTGELFF.

The chain is built from TRBV19 and TRBJ2-3; 7 nucleotides match TRBD2. Germline V CDR1 and CDR2: LNHDA, SQIVND (reference sequence). This CDR3 has 18 amino acids. Trimming cost V 3 bases and J 2 bases; bases outside gene matches: 14. The CDR3 loop is CASSIQGRLADITDTQYF. The DNA for the CDR3 is TGTGCCAGTAGTATTCAGGGTAGGCTAGCGGATATCACAGATACGCAGTATTTT.

The chain uses TRBV3-1 (or the pseudogene TRBV3-2) and TRBJ2-2; D perhaps matches TRBD1 (5 bases). Germline V lookup: CDR1 LGHDT, CDR2 YNNKEL (reference sequence). There are 15 residues in the CDR3. V lost 4 bases and J 5 bases, leaving 14 bases between the germline ends. The DNA of the CDR3 is TGTGCCAGCAGCCTAGAAGGGGTGAGGACCGGGGAGCTGTTTTTT. This sequence encodes CASSLEGVRTGELFF.

The chain recombines TRBV10-3 with TRBJ1-5; D ambiguous. The CDR3 loop spans 14 amino acids. Germline V gives CDR1 ENHRY, CDR2 SYGVKD. Trimming left V 0 bases short and J 1 base short, with 4 bases between. Written as DNA, the CDR3 is TGTGCCATCAGTGAGTCGGGCAGCAATCAGCCCCAGCATTTT. It specifies CAISESGSNQPQHF.

This sequence joins TRBV6-1 and TRBJ1-2; 9 bases match TRBD1. The V gene's germline CDR1 is MNHNS and CDR2 SASEGT. The junction had 7 bases not matched to a gene; V was cut back by 1 base and J by 7 bases. The CDR3 runs to 15 residues. The CDR3 spells CASSEGWLTGGGYTF. DNA for the CDR3: TGTGCCAGCAGTGAAGGGTGGTTGACAGGGGGTGGCTACACCTTC.

The V and J genes are TRBV2 and TRBJ2-7; 8 positions match TRBD2. Per germline, CDR1 SNHLY and CDR2 FYNNEI. This CDR3 has 15 residues. Trimming at V came to 6 bases and at J to 3 bases, leaving 10 bases not matched to a gene. The CDR3 region has the DNA TGTGCCAGCAGCGACACCACCGGGACTAGCTACGAGCAGTACTTC. It translates to CASSDTTGTSYEQYF.

The chain combines TRBV19 with TRBJ2-3; tentatively, D is TRBD1 (6 bases). Germline lookup yields CDR1 LNHDA and CDR2 SQIVND (reference sequence). The CDR3 has 14 residues. V was pared by 7 bases and J by 2 bases, with 13 bases between. CDR3 region: CASKLTGYTDTQYF. DNA of the CDR3: TGTGCCAGTAAACTGACAGGCTACACAGATACGCAGTATTTT. Variable domain in full (rest from reference TRBV19 and TRBJ2-3): DGGITQSPKYLFRKEGQNVTLSCEQNLNHDAMYWYRQDPGQGLRLIYYSQIVNDFQKGDIAEGYSVSREKKESFPLTVTSAQKNPTAFYLCASKLTGYTDTQYFGPGTRLTVL.

This clone was detected once. The chain couples TRBV5-1 to TRBJ2-7, with no clear D. The CDR3 consists of 14 residues. Germline CDR1 is SGHRS and CDR2 is YFSETQ. With 4 bases removed from V and 3 bases from J, the gap between germline ends came to 14 bases. The CDR3 DNA is TGCGCCAGCAGCATCGGCGGTAACGGCTACGAGCAGTACTTC. It yields the protein CASSIGGNGYEQYF.

The rearrangement links TRBV6-5 to TRBJ1-1; D gene unclear. The CDR3 has 13 amino acids. Germline CDR1 is MNHEY and CDR2 is SVGAGI. V shed 6 bases and J shed 1 base, with 9 bases lying between them. The CDR3 loop is CASSNSGNTEAFF. CDR3 nucleotides: TGTGCCAGCAGCAATTCAGGGAACACTGAAGCTTTCTTT.

The V gene is TRBV29-1, the J gene TRBJ2-3; 7 nucleotides align to TRBD2. Per the germline V gene, CDR1 is SQVTM and CDR2 is ANQGSEA. This CDR3 comprises 14 residues. V was clipped by 6 bases and J by 4 bases; unmatched bases: 10. CDR3 in amino acids: CSVAWRERPDTQYF. As DNA, the CDR3 is TGCAGCGTGGCCTGGCGGGAGCGCCCAGATACGCAGTATTTT.

The chain recombines TRBV6-2 or TRBV6-3 with TRBJ2-7; TRBD2 matches 7 bases. Trimming removed 0 bases from V and 4 bases from J; junction bases left unmatched: 3. The CDR3 length is 14 residues. Germline-derived CDR1 and CDR2 are MNHEY and SVGEGT. Here the CDR3 reads CASSYSASGYEQYF. The CDR3 bases are TGTGCCAGCAGTTACTCGGCTAGCGGTTACGAGCAGTACTTC.

The chain recombines TRBV27 with TRBJ2-7, with TRBD2 identical over 7 bases. The trim removed 2 bases at V and 4 bases at J, leaving 2 bases unmatched. This CDR3 has 13 residues. From germline, CDR1 is MNHEY and CDR2 SMNVEV (reference sequence). CDR3 sequence (DNA): TGTGCCAGCAGTTTAGGGAGGGCTTACGAGCAGTACTTC. Protein product: CASSLGRAYEQYF.

The chain joins TRBV5-1 to TRBJ1-4; 8 positions match TRBD1. V was clipped by 0 bases and J by 7 bases; unmatched bases: 5. This CDR3 has 15 residues. From germline, CDR1 is SGHRS and CDR2 YFSETQ. The chain's CDR3 is CASSLVLGTGEKLFF. The CDR3 DNA reads TGCGCCAGCAGCTTGGTATTAGGGACAGGTGAAAAACTGTTTTTT.

CDR3 in amino acids: CASSRGLPVDEQFF. The CDR3 DNA reads as TGCGCCAGCAGCCGTGGACTCCCCGTTGATGAGCAGTTCTTC. The V and J genes are TRBV5-1 and TRBJ2-1; the D gene is possibly TRBD2 (5 bases). Germline V gene data show CDR1 as SGHRS and CDR2 as YFSETQ. The CDR3 length is 14 residues. Deletions cut 4 bases from V and 8 bases from J, with 16 bases between.

J is TRBJ2-7 and V is TRBV5-6; D is possibly TRBD2 (6 bases). Germline CDR1 and CDR2: SGHDT and YYEEEE. The V gene lost 4 bases and the J gene lost 1 base, with 18 bases spanning the gap. This CDR3 has 16 residues. CDR3 DNA sequence: TGTGCCAGCAGCATGAGGACGATAGCGGAATCCTACGAGCAGTACTTC. Amino acid sequence: CASSMRTIAESYEQYF.

The chain has TRBV28 and TRBJ2-7; TRBD2 agrees at 8 bases. Germline values: CDR1 MDHEN, CDR2 SYDVKM. The ends lost 3 bases at V and 2 bases at J; junction bases unmatched: 3. This CDR3 has 14 amino acids. The CDR3 nucleotides are TGTGCCAGCAGTTTCGCGGGAGGAACCTACGAGCAGTACTTC. Its protein product is CASSFAGGTYEQYF.

This sequence joins TRBV6-1 and TRBJ1-6; tentative D call: TRBD1 (6 bases). The CDR3 loop spans 17 amino acids. V lost 3 bases, J lost 11 bases, and 23 bases lay in between. Germline CDR1 MNHNS, CDR2 SASEGT. The DNA for the CDR3 is TGTGCCAGCAGTGAGTTTCTCGGGACATCGGGAAGGGCACCCCTCCACTTT. Encoded protein: CASSEFLGTSGRAPLHF.